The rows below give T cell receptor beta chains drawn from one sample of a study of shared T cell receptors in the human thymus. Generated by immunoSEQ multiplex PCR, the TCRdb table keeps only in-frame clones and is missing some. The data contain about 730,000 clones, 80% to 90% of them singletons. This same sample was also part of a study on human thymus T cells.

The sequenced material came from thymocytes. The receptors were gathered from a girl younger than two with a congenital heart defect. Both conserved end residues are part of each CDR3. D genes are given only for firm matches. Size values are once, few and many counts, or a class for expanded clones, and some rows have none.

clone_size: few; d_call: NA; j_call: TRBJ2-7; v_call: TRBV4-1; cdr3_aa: CASSYPLNQGSQVEQYF; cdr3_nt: TGCGCCAGCAGTTATCCCCTAAACCAGGGGTCCCAGGTCGAGCAGTACTTC
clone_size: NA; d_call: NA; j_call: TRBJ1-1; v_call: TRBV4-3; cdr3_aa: CASSQVGTANTEAFF; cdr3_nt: TGCGCCAGCAGCCAAGTAGGAACAGCGAACACTGAAGCTTTCTTT
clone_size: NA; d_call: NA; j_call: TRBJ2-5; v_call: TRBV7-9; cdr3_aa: CASSLGAAIETQYF; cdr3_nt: TGTGCCAGCAGCTTAGGGGCAGCAATAGAGACCCAGTACTTC
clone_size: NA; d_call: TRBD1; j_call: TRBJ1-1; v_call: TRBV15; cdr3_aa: CATSRDLPTGRGDTEAFF; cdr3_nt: TGTGCCACCAGCAGAGACCTACCGACAGGGCGCGGGGACACTGAAGCTTTCTTT
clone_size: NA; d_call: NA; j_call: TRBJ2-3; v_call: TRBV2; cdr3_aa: CASSFFPLSGTDTQYF; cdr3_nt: TGTGCCAGCAGTTTCTTTCCCCTGTCAGGCACAGATACGCAGTATTTT
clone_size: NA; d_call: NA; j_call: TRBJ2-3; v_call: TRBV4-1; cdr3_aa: CASSPPRKTDTQYF; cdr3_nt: TGCGCCAGCAGCCCCCCGAGAAAGACAGATACGCAGTATTTT
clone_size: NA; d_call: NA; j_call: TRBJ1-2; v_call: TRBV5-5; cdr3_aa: CASSQGWTPPNYGYTF; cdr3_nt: TGTGCCAGCAGCCAGGGCTGGACACCACCTAACTATGGCTACACCTTC
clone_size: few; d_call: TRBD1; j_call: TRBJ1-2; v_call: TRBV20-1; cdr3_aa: CSASLGQGFSF; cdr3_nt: TGCAGTGCTTCCTTAGGACAGGGGTTCTCCTTC
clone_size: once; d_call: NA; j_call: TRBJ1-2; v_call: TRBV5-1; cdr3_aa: CASSLGGGEANYGYTF; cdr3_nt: TGCGCCAGCAGCTTGGGAGGGGGAGAAGCTAACTATGGCTACACCTTC
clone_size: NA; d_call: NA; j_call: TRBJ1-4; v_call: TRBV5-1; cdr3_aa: CASSKKGFFREKLFF; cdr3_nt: TGCGCCAGCAGTAAAAAGGGGTTTTTTAGGGAAAAACTGTTTTTT
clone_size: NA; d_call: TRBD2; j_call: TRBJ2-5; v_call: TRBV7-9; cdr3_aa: CASSFRLVGGDRETQYF; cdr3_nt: TGTGCCAGCAGCTTTAGGCTGGTCGGGGGGGATAGGGAGACCCAGTACTTC
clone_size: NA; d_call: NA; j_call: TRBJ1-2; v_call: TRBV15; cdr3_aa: CATSSGQYGYTF; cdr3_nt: TGTGCCACCAGCAGTGGACAGTATGGCTACACCTTC
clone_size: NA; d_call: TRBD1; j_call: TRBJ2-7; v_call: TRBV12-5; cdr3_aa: CASAGTGGPSYEQYF; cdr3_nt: TGTGCTAGTGCCGGGACAGGGGGCCCCTCCTACGAGCAGTACTTC
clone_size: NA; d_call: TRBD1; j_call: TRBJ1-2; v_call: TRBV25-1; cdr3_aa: CASSGQGFNYGYTF; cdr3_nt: TGTGCCAGCAGTGGACAGGGTTTTAACTATGGCTACACCTTC
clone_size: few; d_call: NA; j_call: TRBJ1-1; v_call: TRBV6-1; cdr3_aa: CASSASGDLAENTEAFF; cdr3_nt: TGTGCCAGCAGTGCCTCAGGGGATCTGGCCGAGAACACTGAAGCTTTCTTT
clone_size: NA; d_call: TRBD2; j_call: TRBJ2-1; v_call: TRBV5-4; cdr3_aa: CASSRLAGNEQFF; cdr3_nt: TGTGCCAGCAGCCGACTAGCGGGGAATGAGCAGTTCTTC
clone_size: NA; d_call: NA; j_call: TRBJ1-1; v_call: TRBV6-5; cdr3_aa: CASSYGSGGAFF; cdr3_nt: TGTGCCAGCAGTTACGGGTCGGGAGGAGCTTTCTTT
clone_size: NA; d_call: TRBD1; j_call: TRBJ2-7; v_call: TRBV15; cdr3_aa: CATSRDPGTGIPYEQYF; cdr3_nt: TGTGCCACCAGCAGAGATCCCGGGACAGGGATACCCTACGAGCAGTACTTC
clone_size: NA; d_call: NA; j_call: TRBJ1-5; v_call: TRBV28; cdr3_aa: CASSRVQPQHF; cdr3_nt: TGTGCCAGCAGTCGAGTGCAGCCCCAGCATTTT
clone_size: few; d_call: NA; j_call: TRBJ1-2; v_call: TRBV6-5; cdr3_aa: CASSGGIHGYTF; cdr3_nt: TGTGCCAGCAGTGGGGGGATACATGGCTACACCTTC
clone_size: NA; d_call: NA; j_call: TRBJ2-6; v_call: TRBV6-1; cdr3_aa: CASSSGTPHVLTF; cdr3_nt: TGTGCCAGCAGTAGCGGCACCCCCCACGTCCTGACTTTC
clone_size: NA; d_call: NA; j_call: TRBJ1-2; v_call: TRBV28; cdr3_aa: CASSLTGDGDGYTF; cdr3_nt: TGTGCCAGCAGTTTGACCGGGGATGGCGATGGCTACACCTTC
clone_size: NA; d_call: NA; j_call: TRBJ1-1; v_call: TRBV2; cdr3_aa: CASRNTFMNTEAFF; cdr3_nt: TGTGCCAGCAGGAACACCTTCATGAACACTGAAGCTTTCTTT
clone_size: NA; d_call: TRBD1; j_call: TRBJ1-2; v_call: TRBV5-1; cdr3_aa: CASSADREVANYGYTF; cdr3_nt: TGCGCCAGCAGCGCGGACAGGGAAGTGGCTAACTATGGCTACACCTTC
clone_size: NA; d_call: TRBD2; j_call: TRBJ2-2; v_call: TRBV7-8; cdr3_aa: CASASGGPPWTGELFF; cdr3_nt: TGTGCCAGCGCCAGCGGGGGCCCCCCTTGGACCGGGGAGCTGTTTTTT
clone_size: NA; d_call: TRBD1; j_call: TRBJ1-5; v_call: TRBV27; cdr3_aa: CASNLPLDRGLYSNQPQHF; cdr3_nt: TGTGCCAGCAATCTCCCCTTAGACAGGGGGTTGTATAGCAATCAGCCCCAGCATTTT
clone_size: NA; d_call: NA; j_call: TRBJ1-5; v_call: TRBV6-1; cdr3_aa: CASDSGPQPQHF; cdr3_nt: TGTGCCAGTGATTCAGGGCCTCAGCCCCAGCATTTT
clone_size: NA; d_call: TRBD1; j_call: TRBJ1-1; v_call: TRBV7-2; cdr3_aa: CASRMMTGDTEAFF; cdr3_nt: TGTGCCAGCAGGATGATGACAGGGGACACTGAAGCTTTCTTT
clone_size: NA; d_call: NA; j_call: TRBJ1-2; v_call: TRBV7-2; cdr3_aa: CASSRSGGGYTF; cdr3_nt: TGTGCCAGCAGCCGCTCAGGAGGTGGCTACACCTTC
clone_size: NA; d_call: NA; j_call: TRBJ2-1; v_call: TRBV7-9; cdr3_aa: CASTPSSAYLNEQFF; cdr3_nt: TGTGCCAGCACCCCCTCTAGCGCCTACCTCAATGAGCAGTTCTTC
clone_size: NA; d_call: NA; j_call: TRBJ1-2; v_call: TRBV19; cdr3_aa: CASSILGANYGYTF; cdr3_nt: TGTGCCAGTAGTATCCTGGGGGCCAACTATGGCTACACCTTC
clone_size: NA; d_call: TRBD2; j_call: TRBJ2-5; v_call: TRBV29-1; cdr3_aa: CSVELAGVLVPETQYF; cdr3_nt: TGCAGCGTTGAACTAGCGGGGGTTCTAGTCCCAGAGACCCAGTACTTC
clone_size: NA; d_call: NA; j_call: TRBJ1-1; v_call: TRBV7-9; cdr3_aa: CASSLAGGGHTEAFF; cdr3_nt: TGTGCCAGCAGCTTAGCGGGAGGGGGGCACACTGAAGCTTTCTTT
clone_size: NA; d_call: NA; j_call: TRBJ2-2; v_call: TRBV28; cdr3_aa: CASSFGTGNTGELFF; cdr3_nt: TGTGCCAGCAGTTTCGGCACAGGGAACACCGGGGAGCTGTTTTTT
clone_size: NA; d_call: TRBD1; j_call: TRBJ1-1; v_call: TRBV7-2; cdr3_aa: CASSSLVDRWAGNTEAFF; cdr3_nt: TGTGCCAGCAGTTCCCTCGTGGACAGGTGGGCCGGGAACACTGAAGCTTTCTTT
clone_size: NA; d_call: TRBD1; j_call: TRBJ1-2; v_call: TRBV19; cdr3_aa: CASALDRGILSGYTF; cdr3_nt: TGTGCCAGTGCGCTAGACAGGGGGATCTTGAGTGGCTACACCTTC
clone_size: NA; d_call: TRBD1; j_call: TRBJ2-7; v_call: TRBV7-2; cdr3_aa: CASSSDRGRRGYEQYF; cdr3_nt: TGTGCCAGCAGCTCGGACAGGGGGCGAAGGGGCTACGAGCAGTACTTC
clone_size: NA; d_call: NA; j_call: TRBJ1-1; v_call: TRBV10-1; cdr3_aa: CASKFLDSGTEAFF; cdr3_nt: TGCGCCAGCAAGTTTTTGGACAGCGGCACTGAAGCTTTCTTT
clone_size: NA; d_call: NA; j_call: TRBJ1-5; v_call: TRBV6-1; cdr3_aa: CASLGHPGQPQHF; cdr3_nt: TGTGCCAGCCTGGGACACCCGGGGCAGCCCCAGCATTTT
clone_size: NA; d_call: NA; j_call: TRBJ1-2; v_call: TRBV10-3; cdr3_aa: CAISDTDRKNYGYTF; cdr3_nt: TGTGCCATCAGTGATACGGACAGAAAGAACTATGGCTACACCTTC
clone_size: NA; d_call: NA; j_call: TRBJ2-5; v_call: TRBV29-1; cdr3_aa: CSVTCLARCQETQYF; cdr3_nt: TGCAGCGTTACATGTCTAGCTCGCTGCCAAGAGACCCAGTACTTC
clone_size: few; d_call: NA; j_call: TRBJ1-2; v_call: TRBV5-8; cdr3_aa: CASSLLGHGLANYGYTF; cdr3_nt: TGTGCCAGCAGCTTGTTAGGTCACGGTCTAGCTAACTATGGCTACACCTTC
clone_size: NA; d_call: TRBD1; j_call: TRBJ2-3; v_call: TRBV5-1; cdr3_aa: CASSTGTGEDTQYF; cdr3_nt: TGCGCCAGCAGCACCGGGACAGGGGAAGATACGCAGTATTTT
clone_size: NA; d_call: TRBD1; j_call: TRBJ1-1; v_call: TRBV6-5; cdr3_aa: CASSSPGQGVTEAFF; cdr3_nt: TGTGCCAGCAGTTCCCCGGGGCAGGGGGTAACTGAAGCTTTCTTT
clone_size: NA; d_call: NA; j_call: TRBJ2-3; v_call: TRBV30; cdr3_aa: CAWRRGLDTQYF; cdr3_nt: TGTGCCTGGAGACGGGGGTTAGATACGCAGTATTTT
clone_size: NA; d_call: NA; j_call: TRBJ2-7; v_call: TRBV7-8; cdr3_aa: CASSLIQGYEQYF; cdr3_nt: TGTGCCAGCAGCTTAATACAGGGCTACGAGCAGTACTTC
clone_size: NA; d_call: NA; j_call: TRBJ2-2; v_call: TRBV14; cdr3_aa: CASSLRQTLNTGELFF; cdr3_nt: TGTGCCAGCAGCCTGCGACAGACCCTGAACACCGGGGAGCTGTTTTTT
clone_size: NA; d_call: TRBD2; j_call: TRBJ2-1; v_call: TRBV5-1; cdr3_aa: CASTGTWAFSGGNNEQFF; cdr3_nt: TGCGCCAGTACCGGGACTTGGGCCTTTTCGGGGGGAAACAATGAGCAGTTCTTC
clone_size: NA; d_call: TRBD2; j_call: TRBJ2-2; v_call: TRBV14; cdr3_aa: CASSLNLTPSGGNTGELFF; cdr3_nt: TGTGCCAGCAGCCTTAATCTAACCCCCTCGGGGGGGAACACCGGGGAGCTGTTTTTT
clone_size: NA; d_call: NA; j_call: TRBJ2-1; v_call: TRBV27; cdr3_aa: CASSSHLRGGINEQFF; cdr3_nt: TGTGCCAGCAGTTCGCACCTGCGTGGGGGCATCAATGAGCAGTTCTTC